This T cell receptor (beta chain) was sequenced during a study of cytomegalovirus exposure and HLA in healthy donors. Study-level points and caveats: Later, an analysis found that TCR clusters from the first cohort tended to co-occur in the 110 or so validation repertoires. Rare TCR sequences dominated, though some public TCRs recurred in many donors.

The germline CDR1 and CDR2 sequences are SGHRS and YFSETQ. The CDR3 has 14 amino acids. Trimming shortened V by 3 bases and J by 7 bases, and 14 bases separated the two germline ends. Sequencing was performed with immunoSEQ multiplex PCR; in TCRdb, only in-frame clones are kept and a portion is missing. The table lists some 130,000 clones, around four fifths of them singletons, with 25% to 30% in the top ten. Details on this clone: Its antigen remains unknown.

This chain joins TRBV5-1 and TRBJ2-1; possible D gene TRBD1, 6 bases. Sequencing used PBMCs. The receptor was derived from a man aged 30 to 45 in good health and CMV-seropositive. The CDR3 reads CASSWLQGKNEQFF. The CDR3 DNA follows: TGCGCCAGCAGCTGGTTACAGGGTAAGAATGAGCAGTTCTTC.